This entry concerns a single T cell receptor (beta chain). The data belong to a study of cytomegalovirus exposure and HLA in healthy donors. Amplification used 60 Vbeta primers and 13 Jbeta primers. The assay was immunoSEQ multiplex PCR, and TCRdb's table has in-frame clones only and misses some. The sample shows 120,000 to 150,000 clones, around 78% of them seen only once. This CDR3 is built from 16 residues. The germline V gene has CDR1 SGHRS and CDR2 YFSETQ. The V end lost 0 bases, the J end lost 10 bases, and 21 bases lay between the germline ends. J is TRBJ2-3 and V is TRBV5-1; possibly TRBD2 for D (7 bases). Source material: PBMCs. This TCR was sampled from a male donor in good health and CMV-seronegative. CDR3 coding DNA: TGCGCCAGCAGCTTGGACGGGGGCGGGAGTGGGGTCTCGCAGTATTTT. Amino acid sequence: CASSLDGGGSGVSQYF.